The source of this T cell receptor (beta chain) is a study of low-dose radiotherapy and immunotherapy resistance in tumors (dated 2022 in TCRdb). In terms of the full investigation: In Cohort 1, each fraction delivered 0.5 Gy every 2 weeks, and the prescribed total PTV dose was 6.5 Gy. Cohort 2 received 1 Gy per fraction every two weeks, with a total of 13 Gy over 26 weeks. Nivolumab was administered intravenously as a 240 mg flat dose every two weeks, and ipilimumab was administered intravenously at 1 mg/kg every six weeks. Intravenous cyclophosphamide at 200 mg/m2 was administered every two weeks, one day ahead of each radiation and immunotherapy administration. Patients took aspirin 300 mg orally once daily for four cycles, starting on cycle 1 day 1. Randomization of trial participants into treatment groups was not performed. Eight patients were included in the translational analysis: three from the first dose cohort and the first five from the second dose cohort.

The time point label on this specimen signifies: after trial treatment. The treatment or condition label corresponds to: LDRT plus nivolumab, ipilimumab, low-dose cyclophosphamide and aspirin (RACIN trial). Donors were enrolled in RACIN, a single-arm phase I dose-escalation trial combining nivolumab, ipilimumab, aspirin, low-dose cyclophosphamide and low-dose radiotherapy. Patients were eligible if they had advanced solid tumors that were TIL-negative. TCRdb names Illumina HiSeq 2500 as the instrument used. First-strand cDNA was synthesized using Superscript III and a set of TRAV- and TRBV-specific primers, so that both TCRalpha and TCRbeta chains were covered. TCRs were amplified with Phusion for about 22 PCR cycles using a constant-region primer together with the adapter attached to the V primers. Amplification of the isolated mRNA was done with the MessageAmp II aRNA Amplification Kit, which involved a roughly 15-hour in vitro transcription at 37 degrees C. mRNA for TCR sequencing was isolated with the Dynabeads mRNA DIRECT Purification Kit. A second 25-cycle Phusion PCR added indexed Illumina adapters, and products were purified with AMPure XP beads. Regarding the original processing steps: Using custom Perl scripts, TCR sequences that encoded the same protein were pooled, out-of-frame sequences were dropped, and the abundance of each clonotype was calculated. TCR sequences supported by only a single read were excluded from analysis. The metrics used to describe the repertoires included Shannon entropy, Gini index, clonality, richness, and the frequency of TCRs shared between repertoires. In-frame beta chains were kept once TCRdb had trimmed the public reads at Q25 with fastp and called clones with MiXCR. Rows are unified per CDR3 protein, each entry keeping the most common DNA and genes. The V and J calls follow TCRdb's processing rather than the paper's. For this sample the table gives tens of thousands of distinct CDR3 sequences, of which around 20% were detected only once. Around 13% of the sample is in the top ten clones.

CDR3 length: 14 amino acids, cysteine to phenylalanine. Only the CDR3 portion is preserved as DNA: 42 bases, with reading frame beginning at the first base. CDR1 and CDR2, per the germline V gene, are SNHLY and FYNNEI. V is cut back by 5 bases and J by 5 bases, with 7 bases in the junction unmatched. This clonotype came up a few times. What this receptor recognizes is not known. Per-base quality was not reported, and no clone a single base away is much larger than it. The receptor was isolated from a female donor with ovarian cancer. The V and J genes are TRBV2 and TRBJ1-1; 8 bases in between match TRBD1. The sequenced sample was PBMCs, obtained after low-dose radiotherapy plus immunotherapy. CDR3 loop: CASSLDRVRTEAFF. The DNA sequence is TGTGCCAGCAGTTTGGACAGGGTTCGAACTGAAGCTTTCTTT.